This T cell receptor (beta chain) was captured in a study of T cell repertoires in cytomegalovirus infection. Study-level background: Matching HLA type, along with CMV infection, was indicated by public TCR beta signatures.

The CDR3 loop spans 12 amino acids. Trimming removed 2 bases at V and 6 bases at J, with 8 bases between. Germline V CDR1 and CDR2: SGHNT, YENEEA. Study-level results: Dominant in the ex vivo response were TCR beta clonotypes restricted by HLA-C and specific for CMV. CMV carriers having the relevant HLA were flagged by cumulative public TCR beta family frequency.

TCRdb fed the reads into MiXCR, producing one record per CDR3 protein. The sample holds approximately 310,000 distinct CDR3 sequences, 20% to 30% seen once. Turning to this clonotype: What it binds is not known.

This receptor was identified in a human donor in good health (CMV status not recorded). Some clones in this sample may be carry-over from other donors' samples. The sequenced sample was cultured PBMCs, obtained from culture after CMV antigen stimulation. The chain employs TRBV11-3 and TRBJ2-7, with D maybe TRBD1 (6 bases). DNA of the CDR3: TGTGCCAGCAGCTTACAGGGGCGCGAGCAGTACTTC. Amino acid sequence: CASSLQGREQYF.